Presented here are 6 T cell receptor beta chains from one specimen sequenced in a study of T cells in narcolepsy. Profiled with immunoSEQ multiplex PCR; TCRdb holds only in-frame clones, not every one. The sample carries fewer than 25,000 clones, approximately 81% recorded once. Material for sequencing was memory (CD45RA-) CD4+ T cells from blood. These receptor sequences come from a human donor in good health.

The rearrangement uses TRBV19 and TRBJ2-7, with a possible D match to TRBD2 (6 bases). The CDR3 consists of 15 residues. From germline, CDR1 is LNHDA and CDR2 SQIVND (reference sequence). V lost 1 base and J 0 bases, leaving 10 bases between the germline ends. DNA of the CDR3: TGTGCCAGTAGTATAGGGGCGGGGAGCTCCTACGAGCAGTACTTC. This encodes CASSIGAGSSYEQYF.

The CDR3 nucleotides read TGTGCCAGCAGCTTGGCTCGGCCCGGGGGGGCCAAGAATGAGCAGTTCTTC. Protein sequence: CASSLARPGGAKNEQFF. This chain links TRBV5-6 with TRBJ2-1, with TRBD2 matching over 8 bases. V dropped 0 bases and J dropped 7; count of bases not matched to a gene: 12. The CDR3 covers 17 residues. Germline V gene sequence: CDR1 SGHDT, CDR2 YYEEEE.

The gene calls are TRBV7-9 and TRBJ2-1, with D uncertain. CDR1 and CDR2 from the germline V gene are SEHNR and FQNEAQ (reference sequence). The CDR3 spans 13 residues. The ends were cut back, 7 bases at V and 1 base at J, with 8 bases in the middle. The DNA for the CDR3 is TGTGCCAGCACCTCCTGGTCCTACAATGAGCAGTTCTTC. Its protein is CASTSWSYNEQFF.

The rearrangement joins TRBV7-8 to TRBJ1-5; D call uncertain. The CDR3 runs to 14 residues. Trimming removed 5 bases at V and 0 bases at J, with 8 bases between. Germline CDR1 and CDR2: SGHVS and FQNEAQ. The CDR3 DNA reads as TGTGCCAGCAGCAGGACCGATAGCAATCAGCCCCAGCATTTT. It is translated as CASSRTDSNQPQHF.

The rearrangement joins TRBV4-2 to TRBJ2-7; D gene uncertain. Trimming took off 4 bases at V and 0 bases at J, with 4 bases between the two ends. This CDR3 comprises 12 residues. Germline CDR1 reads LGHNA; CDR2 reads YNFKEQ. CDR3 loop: CASSPGSYEQYF. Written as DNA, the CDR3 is TGTGCCAGCAGCCCCGGCTCCTACGAGCAGTACTTC.

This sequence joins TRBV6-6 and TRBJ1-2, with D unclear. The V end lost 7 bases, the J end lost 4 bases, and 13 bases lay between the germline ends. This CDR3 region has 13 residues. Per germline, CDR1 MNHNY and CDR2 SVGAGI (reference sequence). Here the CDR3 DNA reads TGTGCCAGCACCAACGGGCAGTTCTATGGCTACACCTTC. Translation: CASTNGQFYGYTF.